This T cell receptor (beta chain) was identified during a study of cytomegalovirus exposure and HLA in healthy donors. The overall study: In a previous analysis, about 100 million unique TCR beta sequences were found from roughly 200 million T cells. General observations from the study: The study flagged about 150 TCR beta chains as cytomegalovirus-associated. Compared with the roughly 700-donor mean, an Asian-associated ancestry cluster reportedly had fewer N-insertions, according to a later analysis. Productive rates of about 90% or about 30% were seen for most TCR beta V segments in an earlier analysis.

The PCR was carried out with 60 Vbeta primers and 13 Jbeta primers. Only in-frame clones appear in the TCRdb table, and some are missing; sequencing was by immunoSEQ multiplex PCR. The sample shows some 85,000 clones, over 70% of them seen only once. A note on this clone: The target antigen is unknown.

The CDR3 covers 16 residues. Germline CDR1 is SGHDT and CDR2 is YYEEEE. Trimming took 4 bases from V and 1 from J; bases not matched to a gene: 5. The chain links TRBV5-6 to TRBJ2-2; TRBD2 matches at 9 bases. The clonotype was recovered from a man in his forties in good health and CMV-seronegative. The sequencing sample was made of PBMCs. The CDR3 here is CASSPLAGLNTGELFF. CDR3 nucleotide sequence: TGTGCCAGCAGCCCCCTAGCGGGGCTGAACACCGGGGAGCTGTTTTTT.